The 20 T cell receptor beta chains given below trace back to one sample, sequenced in a study of cytomegalovirus exposure and HLA in healthy donors. Use of 60 Vbeta and 13 Jbeta primers characterized the PCR. The protocol was immunoSEQ multiplex PCR, while the TCRdb copy is restricted to in-frame clones and leaves out a portion. The profile shows some 190,000 clones, about 81% of them singletons. The sample comprised PBMCs. The source of these receptors is a man aged 25-40 years in good health and CMV-seropositive.

J is TRBJ2-5 and V is TRBV9, with D maybe TRBD2 (5 bases). V was pared by 1 base and J by 5 bases, with 18 bases between. CDR1 is SGDLS and CDR2 is YYNGEE in the germline V gene. The CDR3 runs 16 residues. The CDR3 loop is CASSVRGGLSVETQYF. The CDR3 DNA reads TGTGCCAGCAGCGTACGAGGCGGGTTGTCGGTGGAGACCCAGTACTTC.

This sequence joins TRBV7-2 and TRBJ1-1; no clear D. Germline lookup yields CDR1 SGHTA and CDR2 FQGNSA. The CDR3 is 15 residues long. Trimming removed 1 base at V and 3 bases at J, with 12 bases between. Here the CDR3 DNA reads TGTGCCAGCAGCTTAGTGGCGGGCATGGACACTGAAGCTTTCTTT. Translating gives CASSLVAGMDTEAFF.

The CDR3 region is CASSSGGNHNEQFF. The CDR3 DNA is TGTGCCAGCAGCTCGGGGGGGAACCACAATGAGCAGTTCTTC. The chain is built from TRBV11-1 and TRBJ2-1; TRBD2 agrees at 8 bases. The J segment lost 5 bases and the V segment lost 4 bases, leaving 4 bases of the junction unmatched. CDR3 length: 14 residues. CDR1 and CDR2 from the germline V gene are SGHAT and FQDESV (reference sequence).

The V and J genes are TRBV2 and TRBJ2-5; 13 bases agree with TRBD2. Trimming at V came to 6 bases and at J to 5 bases, leaving 15 bases not matched to a gene. The germline CDR1 and CDR2 sequences are SNHLY and FYNNEI. The CDR3 extends over 18 amino acids. In DNA, the CDR3 is TGTGCCAGCAGGACGGGGACTAGCGGGACAGGCGGTGAGGAGACCCAGTACTTC. It codes for CASRTGTSGTGGEETQYF.

The CDR3 is CAISDRTSGGGNEQFF. DNA of the CDR3: TGTGCCATCAGTGACAGGACTAGCGGGGGGGGCAATGAGCAGTTCTTC. V usage is TRBV10-3 and J usage is TRBJ2-1, with TRBD2 identical over 15 bases. Germline CDR1 ENHRY, CDR2 SYGVKD. This CDR3 is 16 amino acids long. The V gene end was trimmed by 3 bases and the J gene end by 6 bases; junction bases not matched to a gene: 3.

The chain has TRBV9 and TRBJ2-1, with 10 bases fitting TRBD2. The CDR3 has 15 residues. Looked up from germline, CDR1 is SGDLS and CDR2 is YYNGEE. The V and J ends lost 6 bases and 8 bases, in that order; junction bases with no gene match: 11. The CDR3 coding sequence is TGTGCCAGCAACTCCTTCGCTAGCGGGAGCTATGAGCAGTTCTTC. Amino acids: CASNSFASGSYEQFF. The complete variable domain, with remaining parts taken from reference TRBV9 and TRBJ2-1, reads DSGVTQTPKHLITATGQRVTLRCSPRSGDLSVYWYQQSLDQGLQFLIQYYNGEERAKGNILERFSAQQFPDLHSELNLSSLELGDSALYFCASNSFASGSYEQFFGPGTRLTVL.

The V and J genes are TRBV30 and TRBJ2-1; D possibly corresponds to TRBD2 (7 bases). Trimming took 4 bases from V and 10 from J, leaving 23 bases between them. The V gene's germline CDR1 is GTSNPN and CDR2 SVGIG (reference sequence). The CDR3 contains 15 residues. Written as DNA, the CDR3 is TGTGCCTGGATTTCAGGGGTAGCGGGTAGTAGGGAGCAGTTCTTC. Translated: CAWISGVAGSREQFF.

The rearrangement joins TRBV9 to TRBJ2-1, with TRBD2 identical over 12 bases. The length of the CDR3 is 16 residues. With V trimmed by 0 bases and J by 9 bases, 7 bases remained unmatched. Germline lookup yields CDR1 SGDLS and CDR2 YYNGEE. CDR3 protein: CASSVVGLAGGGEQFF. The CDR3 DNA sequence: TGTGCCAGCAGCGTAGTGGGTCTAGCGGGAGGGGGTGAGCAGTTCTTC. Using reference TRBV9 and TRBJ2-1 for the parts outside the CDR3, the full variable domain is DSGVTQTPKHLITATGQRVTLRCSPRSGDLSVYWYQQSLDQGLQFLIQYYNGEERAKGNILERFSAQQFPDLHSELNLSSLELGDSALYFCASSVVGLAGGGEQFFGPGTRLTVL.

The V call is TRBV10-3, the J call TRBJ2-7; TRBD2 matches 9 bases. The junction had 4 bases not matched to a gene; V was cut back by 4 bases and J by 0 bases. The V gene's germline CDR1 is ENHRY and CDR2 SYGVKD. CDR3 length equals 15 residues. The CDR3 nucleotides read TGTGCCATCAGTGGTGAGCGGGGGGCCTCCTACGAGCAGTACTTC. Protein: CAISGERGASYEQYF.

V usage is TRBV6-5 and J usage is TRBJ1-2, with 7 positions matching TRBD1. From germline, CDR1 is MNHEY and CDR2 SVGAGI. V shed 2 bases, J shed 5 bases, and the junction held 5 bases outside the gene matches. This CDR3 spans 14 amino acids. CDR3 in amino acids: CASSYGGTAYGYTF. DNA for the CDR3: TGTGCCAGCAGTTACGGAGGGACAGCTTATGGCTACACCTTC.

This chain links TRBV19 with TRBJ1-3; D is unclear. Between the trimmed V and J ends, which lost 4 bases and 2 bases, there was a span of 3 bases. This CDR3 region has 12 residues. The germline CDR1 and CDR2 sequences are LNHDA and SQIVND (reference sequence). The DNA for the CDR3 is TGTGCCAGTAGTAGTACTGGAAACACCATATATTTT. Its protein is CASSSTGNTIYF.

This rearrangement joins TRBV10-3 to TRBJ2-2; TRBD2 matches at 9 bases. The CDR3 spans 15 residues. Germline loops: CDR1 ENHRY, CDR2 SYGVKD. J lost 5 bases, V lost 4 bases, and 5 bases had no gene match. This CDR3 reads CAISGGSGRTGELFF. CDR3 DNA: TGTGCCATCAGTGGGGGTAGCGGGAGAACCGGGGAGCTGTTTTTT.

The chain employs TRBV7-2 and TRBJ2-1, with a tentative D call TRBD2 (6 bases). The CDR3 runs 13 residues. Germline CDR1 and CDR2: SGHTA and FQGNSA. V lost 4 bases and J lost 9, with 13 bases in between. The CDR3 region is CASSSQRGSEQFF. The DNA of the CDR3 is TGTGCCAGCAGCTCCCAACGGGGGAGTGAGCAGTTCTTC.

Worth noting for this clone: A read error may account for a junction end that differs from germline. CDR3 in amino acids: CASSLVAGVNTGELFF. Written as DNA, the CDR3 is TGTGCTAGCAGCTTAGTTGCGGGAGTGAACACCGGGGAGCTGTTTTTT. The rearrangement joins TRBV7-7 to TRBJ2-2; 7 bases are shared with TRBD2. CDR1 and CDR2 from the germline V gene are SSHAT and FNYEAQ (reference sequence). The CDR3 contains 16 residues.

The rearrangement uses TRBV5-1 and TRBJ2-5; 7 bases line up with TRBD1. V lost 0 bases and J lost 5; bases outside the gene matches: 7. CDR3 length equals 15 residues. Germline CDR1 and CDR2: SGHRS and YFSETQ. The chain's CDR3 is CASSLGGTAGETQYF. In nucleotides, the CDR3 is TGCGCCAGCAGCTTGGGGGGGACAGCCGGTGAGACCCAGTACTTC. The complete variable domain, with remaining parts taken from reference TRBV5-1 and TRBJ2-5, reads KAGVTQTPRYLIKTRGQQVTLSCSPISGHRSVSWYQQTPGQGLQFLFEYFSETQRNKGNFPGRFSGRQFSNSRSEMNVSTLELGDSALYLCASSLGGTAGETQYFGPGTRLLVL.

V is TRBV27 and J is TRBJ1-2; D may be TRBD1 (6 bases). This CDR3 spans 15 amino acids. Germline CDR1 and CDR2: MNHEY and SMNVEV (reference sequence). V gave up 3 bases and J gave up 5 bases, with 16 bases separating them. This CDR3 reads CASSLTQGPGYGYTF. CDR3 nucleotides: TGTGCCAGCAGTTTGACACAGGGCCCGGGGTATGGCTACACCTTC.

This clone has a single count. The V and J genes are TRBV7-2 and TRBJ1-2; no firm D call. The germline CDR1 and CDR2 sequences are SGHTA and FQGNSA. This CDR3 contains 17 residues. V dropped 4 bases and J dropped 4 bases, with 22 bases sitting between them. CDR3 sequence reads: CASSSPWEEPFGYGYTF. The DNA of the CDR3 is TGTGCCAGCAGCTCTCCCTGGGAGGAACCCTTCGGCTATGGCTACACCTTC.

This clone was counted only a few times. The genes are TRBV15 and TRBJ2-3; a weak D match, TRBD1 (5 bases). Germline lookup yields CDR1 LNHNV and CDR2 YYDKDF (reference sequence). The CDR3 has 14 amino acids. Trimming took off 9 bases at V and 5 bases at J, with 18 bases between the two ends. The CDR3: CATSEARGGDTQYF. The CDR3 DNA follows: TGTGCCACTTCCGAGGCTAGGGGTGGAGATACGCAGTATTTT.

This clone was observed once. The chain couples TRBV6-1 to TRBJ2-2; D possibly corresponds to TRBD2 (6 bases). This CDR3 comprises 16 residues. Looked up from germline, CDR1 is MNHNS and CDR2 is SASEGT. Deletions cut 4 bases from V and 4 bases from J, with 16 bases between. The CDR3 spells CASSVLAPGFTGELFF. The DNA for the CDR3 is TGTGCCAGCAGTGTACTAGCCCCCGGGTTCACCGGGGAGCTGTTTTTT.

This clone was seen a single time. The chain links TRBV27 to TRBJ2-3; TRBD2 matches 8 bases. This CDR3 is 15 amino acids long. The germline CDR1 and CDR2 sequences are MNHEY and SMNVEV (reference sequence). Losses at the gene ends were 2 bases for V and 1 base for J; bases not matched to a gene: 2. The chain's CDR3 is CASSLVLAGTDTQYF. DNA of the CDR3: TGTGCCAGCAGTTTAGTACTAGCGGGCACAGATACGCAGTATTTT.